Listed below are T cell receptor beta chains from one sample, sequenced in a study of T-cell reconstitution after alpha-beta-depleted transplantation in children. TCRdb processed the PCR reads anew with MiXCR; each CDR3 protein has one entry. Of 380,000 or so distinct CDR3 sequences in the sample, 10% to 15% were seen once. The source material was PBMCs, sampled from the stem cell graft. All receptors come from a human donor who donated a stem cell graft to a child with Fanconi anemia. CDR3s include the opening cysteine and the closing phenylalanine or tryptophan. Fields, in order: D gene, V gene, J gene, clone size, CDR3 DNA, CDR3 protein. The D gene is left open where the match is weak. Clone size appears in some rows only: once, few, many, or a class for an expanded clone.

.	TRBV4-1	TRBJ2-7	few	TGCGCCAGCAGCCAAGAGCCCGGGGTCAACGAGCAGTACTTC	CASSQEPGVNEQYF
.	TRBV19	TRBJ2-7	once	TGTGCCAGTAGTGCGATACTAGGGACGACTGGATACGAGCAGTACTTC	CASSAILGTTGYEQYF
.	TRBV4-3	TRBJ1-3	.	TGCGCCAGCAGCCGAGATGCCAGGGCGGATGGAGGGTCCATATATTTT	CASSRDARADGGSIYF
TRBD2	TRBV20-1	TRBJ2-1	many	TGCAGTGCTGACAGACTAGCGGGGGAACTAGGGGAGCAGTTCTTC	CSADRLAGELGEQFF
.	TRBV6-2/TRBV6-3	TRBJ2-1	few	TGTGCCAGCATTAACCGCAGGGGTAATGAGCAGTTCTTC	CASINRRGNEQFF
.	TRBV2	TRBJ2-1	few	TGTGCCAGCACTGTACAACGGGGGAGTTACAATGAGCAGTTCTTC	CASTVQRGSYNEQFF
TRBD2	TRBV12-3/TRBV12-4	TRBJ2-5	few	TGTGCCAGCAGTTATCCAGGACTAGCGGGGCCCCCTCTCGAAGAGACCCAGTACTTC	CASSYPGLAGPPLEETQYF
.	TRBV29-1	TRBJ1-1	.	TGCAGCGTCGCCGGACGGGAGAACACTGAAGCTTTCTTT	CSVAGRENTEAFF
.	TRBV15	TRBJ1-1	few	TGTGCCACCAGCAGAGGGTTGGGGCGGGGAGCTTTCTTT	CATSRGLGRGAFF
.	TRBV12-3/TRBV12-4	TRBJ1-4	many	TGTGCCAGCAGTTTGGACGTGCGTGAAAAACTGTTTTTT	CASSLDVREKLFF
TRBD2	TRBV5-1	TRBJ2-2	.	TGCGCCAGCGCAACTAGCGTCACCGGGGAGCTGTTTTTT	CASATSVTGELFF
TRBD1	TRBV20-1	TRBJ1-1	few	TGCAGTGCTCGGGACAGGCGAGTTGTCACTGAAGCTTTCTTT	CSARDRRVVTEAFF
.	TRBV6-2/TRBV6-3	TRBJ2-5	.	TGTGCCAGCAGTTACTCGACGGCAGCCTACCTCCAAGAGACCCAGTACTTC	CASSYSTAAYLQETQYF
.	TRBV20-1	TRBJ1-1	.	TGCAGTGCTAGCCGGGGAGTGGAAGCTTTCTTT	CSASRGVEAFF
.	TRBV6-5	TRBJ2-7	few	TGTGCCAGCAGTTACTCCTATTCCGGGAACGAGCAGTACTTC	CASSYSYSGNEQYF
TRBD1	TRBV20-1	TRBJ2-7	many	TGCAGTGCAAGTGGGACAGGGAGCTCCTACGAGCAGTACTTC	CSASGTGSSYEQYF
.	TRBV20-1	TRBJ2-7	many	TGCAGTGCTAGTAACTCCTACGAGCAGTACTTC	CSASNSYEQYF
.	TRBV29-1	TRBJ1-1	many	TGCAGCGCGAGGGGCAGCTCGAACACTGAAGCTTTCTTT	CSARGSSNTEAFF
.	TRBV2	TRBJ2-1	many	TGTGCCAGTGAGGATTCCGGGGCGCGAGAGCAGTTCTTC	CASEDSGAREQFF
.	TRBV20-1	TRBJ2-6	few	TGCAGTGCTTCCCACTCTGGGGCCAACGTCCTGACTTTC	CSASHSGANVLTF
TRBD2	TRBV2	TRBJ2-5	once	TGTGCCATCTGCCTAAAACTAGCGGGGGGGCCAGTAGGAGAGACCCAGTACTTC	CAICLKLAGGPVGETQYF
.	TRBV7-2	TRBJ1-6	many	TGTGCCAGCAGCTTAGGACAGGTTAATAATTCACCCCTCCACTTT	CASSLGQVNNSPLHF
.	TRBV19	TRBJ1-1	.	TGTGCCACCTCAAACGGGAGGAGCACTGAAGCTTTCTTT	CATSNGRSTEAFF
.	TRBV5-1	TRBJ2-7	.	TGCGCCAGCAGCTTGGCAAAGGGGACCTACGAGCAGTACTTC	CASSLAKGTYEQYF
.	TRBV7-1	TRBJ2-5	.	TGTGCCAGGAGCTCCGCGCTCCAAGAGACCCAGTACTTC	CARSSALQETQYF
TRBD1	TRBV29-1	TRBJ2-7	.	TGCAGCATCCGACAGGGGCAGGCCGAGCAGTACTTC	CSIRQGQAEQYF
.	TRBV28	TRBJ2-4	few	TGTGCCAGCAGTTTACAGGATTTAGCCAAAAACATTCAGTACTTC	CASSLQDLAKNIQYF
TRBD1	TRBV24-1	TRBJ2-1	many	TGTGCCACCAGTGATTCGCGGACAGGGGGCTATGAGCAGTTCTTC	CATSDSRTGGYEQFF
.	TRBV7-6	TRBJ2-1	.	TGTGCCAGCCAAGGGGTCTACAATGAGCAGTTCTTC	CASQGVYNEQFF
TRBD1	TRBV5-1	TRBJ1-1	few	TGCGCCAGCAGCTTTAACAGGGGGCGCGGCACTGAAGCTTTCTTT	CASSFNRGRGTEAFF
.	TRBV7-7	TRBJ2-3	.	TGTGCCAGCAGCTTAAATTCCAGGGGTGGAGATACGCAGTATTTT	CASSLNSRGGDTQYF
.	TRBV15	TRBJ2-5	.	TGTGCCACCAGCAGAGGACTGAGGGAGGAGGAGACCCAGTACTTC	CATSRGLREEETQYF
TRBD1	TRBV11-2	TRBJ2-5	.	TGTGCCAGCAGCACGACAGGGGGAGAGACCCAGTACTTC	CASSTTGGETQYF
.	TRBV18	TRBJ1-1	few	TGTGCCAGCTCACCGGGGCCGCTCATGAACACTGAAGCTTTCTTT	CASSPGPLMNTEAFF
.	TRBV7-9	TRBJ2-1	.	TGTGCCAGCAGCTTAGAAAGCAATGAGCAGTTCTTC	CASSLESNEQFF
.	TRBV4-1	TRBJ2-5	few	TGCGCCAGCAGCCAAGATATGGCGGGGGCCCTCCAAGAGACCCAGTACTTC	CASSQDMAGALQETQYF
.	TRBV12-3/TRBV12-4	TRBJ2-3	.	TGTGCCAGCAGTTTTGAGAGCACAGATACGCAGTATTTT	CASSFESTDTQYF
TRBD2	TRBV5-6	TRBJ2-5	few	TGTGCCAGCAGCGGCGGGTGGGGACTAGCGGGGGAAGAGACCCAGTACTTC	CASSGGWGLAGEETQYF
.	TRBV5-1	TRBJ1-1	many	TGCGCCAGCAGCTCGGGAACAGGGAACACTGAAGCTTTCTTT	CASSSGTGNTEAFF
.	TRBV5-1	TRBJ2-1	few	TGCGCCAGCAGCTTGGCGGGGGCCCCTTACAATGAGCAGTTCTTC	CASSLAGAPYNEQFF
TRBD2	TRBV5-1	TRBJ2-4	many	TGCGCCAGCAGCAGAGACAGCGGGGATAACATTCAGTACTTC	CASSRDSGDNIQYF
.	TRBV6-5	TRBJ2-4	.	TGTGCCAGCAGTTCCCTCCGGGACGCGTCCGTGATGATGTACTTC	CASSSLRDASVMMYF
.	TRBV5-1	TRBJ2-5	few	TGCGCCAGCAGCCCCCAGAGTAGACGAGAGACCCAGTACTTC	CASSPQSRRETQYF
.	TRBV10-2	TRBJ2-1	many	TGCGCCAGCAGTGCTGGCAGGAACTCCTACAATGAGCAGTTCTTC	CASSAGRNSYNEQFF
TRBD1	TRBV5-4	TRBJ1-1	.	TGTGCCAGCAGCTTGGGGTCTGGACAGGCGAACACTGAAGCTTTCTTT	CASSLGSGQANTEAFF
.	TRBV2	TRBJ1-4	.	TGTGCCAGCAGTCCGGGGCACAATAATGAAAAACTGTTTTTT	CASSPGHNNEKLFF
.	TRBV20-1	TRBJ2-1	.	TGCAGTGCTTCGACCGGACTGGACAATGAGCAGTTCTTC	CSASTGLDNEQFF
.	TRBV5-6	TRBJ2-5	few	TGTGCCAGCAGCTTGGGAATGGACGGGATACAAGAGACCCAGTACTTC	CASSLGMDGIQETQYF
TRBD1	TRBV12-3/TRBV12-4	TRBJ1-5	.	TGTGCCAGCAGTACGGACAGGGGAGACCAGCCCCAGCATTTT	CASSTDRGDQPQHF
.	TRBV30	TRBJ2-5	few	TGTGCCTGGGCCCCCCGGGTTGGGACCCAGTACTTC	CAWAPRVGTQYF
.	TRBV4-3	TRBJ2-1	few	TGCGCCAGCAGCCAAGCGGGGGTTTTGATCAATGAGCAGTTCTTC	CASSQAGVLINEQFF
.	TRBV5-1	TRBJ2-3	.	TGCGCCAGCAGCCGTATCGGGACGGCAGATACGCAGTATTTT	CASSRIGTADTQYF
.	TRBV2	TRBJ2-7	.	TGTGCCAGCAGACTCGACACCTACGAGCAGTACTTC	CASRLDTYEQYF
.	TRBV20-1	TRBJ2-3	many	TGCAGTGCTAGACGACAGGGAGGGGCAGATACGCAGTATTTT	CSARRQGGADTQYF
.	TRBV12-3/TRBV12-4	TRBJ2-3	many	TGTGCCAGCAGTTTAATAACCGGGAGCACAGATACGCAGTATTTT	CASSLITGSTDTQYF
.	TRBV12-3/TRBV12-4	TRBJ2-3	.	TGTGCCAGCAGTCACAGTAGTACCACAGATACGCAGTATTTT	CASSHSSTTDTQYF
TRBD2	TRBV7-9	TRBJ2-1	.	TGTGCCAGCAGCCCACCGGGACTAGCGGGGGGGTTTGATGAGCAGTTCTTC	CASSPPGLAGGFDEQFF
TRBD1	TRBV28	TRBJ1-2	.	TGTGCCAGCAGTGCCGGACAGGCCTATGGCTACACCTTC	CASSAGQAYGYTF
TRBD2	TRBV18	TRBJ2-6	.	TGTGCCAGCTCACCGTTCGGGACTAGATTTGGGGCCAACGTCCTGACTTTC	CASSPFGTRFGANVLTF
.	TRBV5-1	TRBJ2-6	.	TGCGCCAGCAGCTTTGATCTGTCAGGGGCCAACGTCCTGACTTTC	CASSFDLSGANVLTF